These T cell receptor beta chains were read from a single sample in a study of monozygotic twins with inflammatory bowel disease. TCRdb reprocessed the 5' RACE reads and keeps a single row for each CDR3 protein, giving no DNA. The table for this sample gives about 380,000 distinct CDR3 sequences. Source material: blood. The receptors come from a human donor with ulcerative colitis or Crohn's disease, or a healthy co-twin of an affected twin (not recorded which). The CDR3 runs from the conserved cysteine through the conserved F or W.

V,J,CDR3
TRBV6-2/TRBV6-3,TRBJ2-7,CASTNYYEQYF
TRBV7-2,TRBJ1-4,CASTRGLEELFF
TRBV6-2/TRBV6-3,TRBJ2-7,CASTSGAQYEQYF
TRBV6-5,TRBJ2-2,CASRPGQGARTGELFF
TRBV6-1,TRBJ2-7,CASNALAGVREQYF
TRBV24-1,TRBJ2-4,CATSPGDSRGIQYF
TRBV5-1,TRBJ1-4,CASSSGPGDEKLFF
TRBV5-1,TRBJ2-1,CATNNAGGDEQFF
TRBV4-3,TRBJ1-2,CASSQERRNYGYTF
TRBV4-1,TRBJ2-5,CASSRGTSQETQYF
TRBV5-1,TRBJ2-6,CASSFITGGGGANVLTF
TRBV19,TRBJ2-7,CASSAGGYEQYF
TRBV7-2,TRBJ1-1,CAIGGRTNTEAFF
TRBV4-2,TRBJ2-5,CASSQIPWETQYF
TRBV28,TRBJ2-5,CASSFSETENETQYF